The source of this T cell receptor (beta chain) is a study of blood T cells in healthy people across ages. CDR3 length equals 15 residues. Germline V lookup: CDR1 KGHDR, CDR2 SFDVKD. Trimming removed 3 bases from V and 5 bases from J, with 13 bases in between. Sample-barcoded 5' priming and a J-beta primer mix drove a second PCR of 7 to 11 cycles. TCRdb passed the 5' RACE reads through MiXCR, listing each CDR3 protein once. In the table there are 650,000 to 800,000 distinct CDR3 sequences, more than 40% of which are singletons. This clonotype was recorded a few times. The source of this sequence is a man between 60 and 75 years old in good health. The V call is TRBV24-1, the J call TRBJ2-1; possibly TRBD2 for D (5 bases). The specimen was blood. CDR3 sequence reads: CATSDQSGNNNEQFF. The CDR3 DNA is TGTGCCACCAGTGATCAGTCCGGGAATAACAATGAGCAGTTCTTC.